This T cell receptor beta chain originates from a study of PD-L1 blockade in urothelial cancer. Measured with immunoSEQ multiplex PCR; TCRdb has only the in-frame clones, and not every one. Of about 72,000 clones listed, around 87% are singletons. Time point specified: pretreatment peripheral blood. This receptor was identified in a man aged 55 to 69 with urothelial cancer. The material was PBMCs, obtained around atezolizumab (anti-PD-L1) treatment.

CDR3 bases: TGTGCCAGCAGCTTAGCGCTGGCTAGCGGGGGCCTATACAATGAGCAGTTCTTC. This gives the protein CASSLALASGGLYNEQFF. This rearrangement joins TRBV11-1 to TRBJ2-1, with 10 nucleotides matching TRBD2. Germline V gene data show CDR1 as SGHAT and CDR2 as FQDESV (reference sequence). The junction had 9 bases not matched to a gene; V was cut back by 0 bases and J by 4 bases. The CDR3 contains 18 residues.